This TCR beta chain was sequenced during a study of Ad26.COV2.S vaccination and SARS-CoV-2 variants. At the level of the study: Of the COV1001 trial arms, the Ad26.COV2.S arm included the donor.

Specified treatment: some 20 received Ad26.COV2.S at low or high dose, single or two shots; about 5 received placebo; per-sample allocation not given. On day 63 after the first injection, vaccine and placebo recipients gave samples. Germline values: CDR1 SSHAT, CDR2 FNYEAQ (reference sequence). The CDR3 runs 16 residues. On this clone: A read error may account for a junction end that differs from germline.

Profiling relied on immunoSEQ multiplex PCR, and the TCRdb table lists in-frame clones only, not all of them. The sample has approximately 460,000 clones; 80% to 90% are singletons. The sample here was peripheral blood, taken in a trial of Ad26.COV2.S vaccine versus placebo. The gene calls are TRBV7-7 and TRBJ2-1; TRBD2 aligns across 7 bases. The clonotype originates from a person between 18 and 60 years old who received the Ad26.COV2.S COVID-19 vaccine or a placebo. CDR3 region: CASSLVAAGVGNEQFF. Here the CDR3 DNA reads TGTGCTAGCAGCTTAGTGGCGGCGGGAGTGGGGAATGAGCAGTTCTTC.